This section outlines one T cell receptor (beta chain) sequence together with its context. This specimen belongs to a study of blood T cell repertoires in COVID-19. Study in general: Samples taken during acute and convalescent COVID-19 were collected in the United States, Italy and Spain.

Deletions cut 5 bases from V and 7 bases from J, with 15 bases between. The CDR3 is 13 residues long. The assay was immunoSEQ multiplex PCR, and TCRdb's table has in-frame clones only and misses some. The sample includes fewer than 300,000 clones, approximately 87% of them seen just once. V gene TRBV12-3 or TRBV12-4 combines with J gene TRBJ2-7, with D possibly TRBD2 on 5 matching bases. Sequencing was done on a sample of peripheral blood. This sequence originates from a woman under 40 with COVID-19, enrolled during active disease. The CDR3 is CASSRTSLGEQYF. The CDR3 DNA follows: TGTGCCAGCAGTAGGACTTCCCTCGGGGAGCAGTACTTC.